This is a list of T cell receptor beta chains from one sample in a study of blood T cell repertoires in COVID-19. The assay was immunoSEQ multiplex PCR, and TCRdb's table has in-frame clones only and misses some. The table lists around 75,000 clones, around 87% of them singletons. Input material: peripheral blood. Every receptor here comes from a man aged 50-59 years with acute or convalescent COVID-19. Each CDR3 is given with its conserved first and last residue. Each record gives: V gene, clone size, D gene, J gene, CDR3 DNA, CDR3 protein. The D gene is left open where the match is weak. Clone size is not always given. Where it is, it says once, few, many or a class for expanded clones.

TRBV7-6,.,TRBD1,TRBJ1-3,TGTGCCAGCAGCTTGGGACAGTCCTCTGGAAACACCATATATTTT,CASSLGQSSGNTIYF
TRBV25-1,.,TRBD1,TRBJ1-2,TGTGCCAGCAGTGAAAGGGACAGGCCCTTCTATGGCTACACCTTC,CASSERDRPFYGYTF
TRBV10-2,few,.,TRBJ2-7,TGCGCCAGCAGTGAGTCGGGGGGGCCGAGCGAGCAGTACTTC,CASSESGGPSEQYF
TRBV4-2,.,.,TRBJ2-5,TGTGCCAGCAGCCAAGGCGCCCGGACTATCCTTGGGGAGACCCAGTACTTC,CASSQGARTILGETQYF
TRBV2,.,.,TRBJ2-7,TGTGCCAGCAGGTACAGTGAGAGCTCCTACGAGCAGTACTTC,CASRYSESSYEQYF
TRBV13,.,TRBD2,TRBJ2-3,TGTGCCAGCAGCATTAGACTAGCGGGACCTCCCGGTGGGTATTTT,CASSIRLAGPPGGYF
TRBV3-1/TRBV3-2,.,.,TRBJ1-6,TGTGCCAGCAGCCAACTACACGGTGGAGCCGTTCCTTCACCCCTCCACTTT,CASSQLHGGAVPSPLHF
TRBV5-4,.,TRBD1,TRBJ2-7,TGTGCCAGCAGCCGGGACAGGGGTGCCTACGAGCAGTACTTC,CASSRDRGAYEQYF
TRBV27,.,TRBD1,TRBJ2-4,TGTGCCACCAGGGACAGGGGGACCAAAAACATTCAGTACTTC,CATRDRGTKNIQYF
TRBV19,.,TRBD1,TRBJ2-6,TGTGCCAGTAGCCAAATGACAGGGCACGGGGCCAACGTCCTGACTTTC,CASSQMTGHGANVLTF
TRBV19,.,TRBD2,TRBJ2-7,TGTGCCAGTCGAGCGGGAGGGATCGGGGAGCAGTACTTC,CASRAGGIGEQYF
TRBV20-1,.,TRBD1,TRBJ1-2,TGCAGTGCTAGTAAGGGGGCAGGCTATGGCTACACCTTC,CSASKGAGYGYTF
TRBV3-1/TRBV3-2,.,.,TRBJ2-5,TGTGCCAGCACCTCCTCCCCGCTGGGGGGAGAGACCCAGTACTTC,CASTSSPLGGETQYF
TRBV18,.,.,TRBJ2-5,TGTGCCAGCTCCACGGACATCACGGAGACCCAGTACTTC,CASSTDITETQYF
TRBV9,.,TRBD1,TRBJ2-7,TGTGCCAGCAGCCCCGGTGGGGACAGCTCCTACGAGCAGTACTTC,CASSPGGDSSYEQYF
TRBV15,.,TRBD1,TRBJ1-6,TGTGCCACCAGCAGGGACAGGGGGGCATATTCACCCCTCCACTTT,CATSRDRGAYSPLHF
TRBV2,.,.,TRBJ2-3,TGTGCCAGCAGCTCGACAGGTCTCGCGGGCACAGATACGCAGTATTTT,CASSSTGLAGTDTQYF
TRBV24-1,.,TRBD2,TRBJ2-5,TGTGCCACCAGTCGCGCCGGGACTAGCGGCTCCCAAGAGACCCAGTACTTC,CATSRAGTSGSQETQYF
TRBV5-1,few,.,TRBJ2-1,TGCGCCAGCAGCCTAGGACAGAATGAGCAGTTCTTC,CASSLGQNEQFF
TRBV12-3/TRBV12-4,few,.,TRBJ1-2,TGTGCCAGCAGTTCCCCAGGGGCGGATGGCTACACCTTC,CASSSPGADGYTF
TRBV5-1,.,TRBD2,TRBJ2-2,TGCGCCAGCAGCTCGGGAATACTAGCGGGAGGGATTAACACCGGGGAGCTGTTTTTT,CASSSGILAGGINTGELFF
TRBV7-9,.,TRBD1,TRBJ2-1,TGTGCCAGCAGCTTATCCGGGACAGGATACAATGAGCAGTTCTTC,CASSLSGTGYNEQFF
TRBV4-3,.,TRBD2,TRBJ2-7,TGCGCCAGCAGCCAAGGACTAGCGGGGGCCTACGAGCAGTACTTC,CASSQGLAGAYEQYF
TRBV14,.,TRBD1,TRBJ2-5,TGTGCCAGCAGCCAAGGGCAGGGGGCGGTGACCCAGTACTTC,CASSQGQGAVTQYF
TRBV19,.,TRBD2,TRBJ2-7,TGTGCCAGTAGTATAGCTCCAGGGAGCGGGACCTACAAGCAGTACTTC,CASSIAPGSGTYKQYF
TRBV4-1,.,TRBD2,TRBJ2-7,TGCGCCAGCAGCCAGGGACTAGCGGAGGCCTACGAGCAGTACTTC,CASSQGLAEAYEQYF
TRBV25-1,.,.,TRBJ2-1,TGTGCCAGCAGTGAATTTAGCGCTGAGCAGTTCTTC,CASSEFSAEQFF